This record covers a single TCR beta chain. This CDR3 spans 16 amino acids. V dropped 4 bases and J dropped 0; count of bases not matched to a gene: 4. CDR1 is MDHEN and CDR2 is SYDVKM in the germline V gene. These data originate in a study of blood T cell repertoires in COVID-19. Across the whole study: Acute-phase and convalescent COVID-19 samples originated in the United States, Italy and Spain. Sample material is recorded as cDNA or gDNA derived from T cells, B-cell-depleted T cells, or PBMCs.

Using immunoSEQ multiplex PCR, the repertoire was profiled, and TCRdb retains in-frame clones only, with some absent. This sample carries 340,000 or so clones, 87% of them seen once, and the ten largest clones take 1%. Sequences were obtained from peripheral blood. The rearrangement uses TRBV28 and TRBJ1-5; 9 nucleotides match TRBD1. The TCR was taken from a man between 50 and 59 years old with active or convalescent COVID-19. CDR3 region: CASSWTGDYSNQPQHF. In nucleotides, the CDR3 is TGTGCCAGCAGTTGGACAGGGGATTATAGCAATCAGCCCCAGCATTTT.